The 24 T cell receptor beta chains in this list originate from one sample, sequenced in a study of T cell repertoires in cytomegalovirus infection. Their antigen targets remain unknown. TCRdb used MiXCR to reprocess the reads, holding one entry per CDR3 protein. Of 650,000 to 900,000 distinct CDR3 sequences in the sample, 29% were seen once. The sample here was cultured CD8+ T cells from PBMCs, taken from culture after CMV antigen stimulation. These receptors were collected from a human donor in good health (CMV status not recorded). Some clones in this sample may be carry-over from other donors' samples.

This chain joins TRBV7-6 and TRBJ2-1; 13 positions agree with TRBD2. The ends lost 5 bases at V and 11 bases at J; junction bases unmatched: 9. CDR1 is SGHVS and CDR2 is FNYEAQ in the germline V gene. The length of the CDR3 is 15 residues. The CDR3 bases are TGTGCCAGCAGCAAGGGACTAGCGGGGCGGAATAAGCAGTTCTTC. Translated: CASSKGLAGRNKQFF.

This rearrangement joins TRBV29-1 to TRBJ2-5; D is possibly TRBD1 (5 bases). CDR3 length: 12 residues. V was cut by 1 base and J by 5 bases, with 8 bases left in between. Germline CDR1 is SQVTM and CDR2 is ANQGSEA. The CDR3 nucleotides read TGCAGCGTTGAAGGGGGCTTGGAGACCCAGTACTTC. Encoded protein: CSVEGGLETQYF.

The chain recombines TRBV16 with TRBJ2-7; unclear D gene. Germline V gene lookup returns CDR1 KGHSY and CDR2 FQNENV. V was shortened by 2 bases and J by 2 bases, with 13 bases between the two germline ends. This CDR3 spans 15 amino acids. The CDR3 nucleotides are TGTGCCAGCAGCCAAAATTGGAACCTGGCCTACGAGCAGTACTTC. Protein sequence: CASSQNWNLAYEQYF.

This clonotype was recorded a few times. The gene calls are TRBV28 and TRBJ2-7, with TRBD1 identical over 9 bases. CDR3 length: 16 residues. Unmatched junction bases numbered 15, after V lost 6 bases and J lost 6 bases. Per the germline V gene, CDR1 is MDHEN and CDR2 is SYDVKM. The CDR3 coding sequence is TGTGCCAGCAGCCGCCACCGAGGACAGGGGACGTGCGAGCAGTACGTC. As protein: CASSRHRGQGTCEQYV.

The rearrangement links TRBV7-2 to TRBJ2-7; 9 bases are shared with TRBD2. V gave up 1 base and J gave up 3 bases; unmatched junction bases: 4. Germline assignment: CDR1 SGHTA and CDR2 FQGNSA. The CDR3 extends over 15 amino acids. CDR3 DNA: TGTGCCAGCAGCTTAGTTAGCGGGGGCATCTACGAGCAGTACGTC. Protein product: CASSLVSGGIYEQYV.

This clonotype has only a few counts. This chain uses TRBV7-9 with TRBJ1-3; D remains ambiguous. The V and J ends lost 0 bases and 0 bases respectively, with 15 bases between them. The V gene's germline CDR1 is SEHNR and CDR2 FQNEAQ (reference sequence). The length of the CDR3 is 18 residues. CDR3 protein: CASSLAQVATASGNTIYF. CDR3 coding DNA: TGTGCCAGCAGCTTAGCGCAGGTTGCCACGGCCTCTGGAAACACCATATATTTT.

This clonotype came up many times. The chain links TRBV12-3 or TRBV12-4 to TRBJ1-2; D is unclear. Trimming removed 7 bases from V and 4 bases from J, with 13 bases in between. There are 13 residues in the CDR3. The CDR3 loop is CASNLLRGYGYTF. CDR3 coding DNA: TGTGCCAGCAACCTCCTACGGGGCTATGGCTACACCTTC.

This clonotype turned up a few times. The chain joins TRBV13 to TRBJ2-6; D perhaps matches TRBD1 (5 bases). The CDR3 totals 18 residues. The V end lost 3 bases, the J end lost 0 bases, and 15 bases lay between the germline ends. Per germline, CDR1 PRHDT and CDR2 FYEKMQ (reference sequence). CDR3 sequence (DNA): TGTGCCAGCAGCTTTTGGGTCAGGGCTAGCTCTGGGGCCAACGTCCTGACTTTC. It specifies CASSFWVRASSGANVLTF.

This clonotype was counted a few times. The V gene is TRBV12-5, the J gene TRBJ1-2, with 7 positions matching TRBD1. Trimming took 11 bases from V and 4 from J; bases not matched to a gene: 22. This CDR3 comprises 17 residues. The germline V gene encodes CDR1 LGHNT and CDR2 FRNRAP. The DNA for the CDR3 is TGTGCTGCTCCGCTGACTTCGGGGAAAGACAGGGTCTATGGCTACACCTTC. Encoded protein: CAAPLTSGKDRVYGYTF.

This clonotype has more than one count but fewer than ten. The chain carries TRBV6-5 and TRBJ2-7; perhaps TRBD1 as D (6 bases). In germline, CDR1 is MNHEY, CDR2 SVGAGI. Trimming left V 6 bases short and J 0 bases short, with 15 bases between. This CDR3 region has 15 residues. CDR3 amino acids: CASRSRTASSYEQYF. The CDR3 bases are TGTGCCAGCAGGTCTCGGACAGCCAGCTCCTACGAGCAGTACTTC.

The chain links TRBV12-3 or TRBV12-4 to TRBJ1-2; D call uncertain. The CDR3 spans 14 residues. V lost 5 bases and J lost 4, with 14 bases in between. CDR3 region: CASSPPWKSYGYTF. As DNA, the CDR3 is TGTGCCAGCAGTCCCCCCTGGAAGAGCTATGGCTACACCTTC.

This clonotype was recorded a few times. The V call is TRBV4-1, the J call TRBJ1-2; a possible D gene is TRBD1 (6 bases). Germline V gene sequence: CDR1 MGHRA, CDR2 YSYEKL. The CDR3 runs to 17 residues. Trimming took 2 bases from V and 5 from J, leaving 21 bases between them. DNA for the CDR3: TGCGCCAGCAGCCAAATAGGGGGGGGCGCCCCGTTTTATGGCTACACCTTC. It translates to CASSQIGGGAPFYGYTF.

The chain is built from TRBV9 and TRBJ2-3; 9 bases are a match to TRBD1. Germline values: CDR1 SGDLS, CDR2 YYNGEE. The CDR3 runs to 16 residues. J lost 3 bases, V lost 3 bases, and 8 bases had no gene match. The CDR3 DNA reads TGTGCCAGCAGCGCCACGGACAGGGGAGGGACAGATACGCAGTATTTT. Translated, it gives CASSATDRGGTDTQYF.

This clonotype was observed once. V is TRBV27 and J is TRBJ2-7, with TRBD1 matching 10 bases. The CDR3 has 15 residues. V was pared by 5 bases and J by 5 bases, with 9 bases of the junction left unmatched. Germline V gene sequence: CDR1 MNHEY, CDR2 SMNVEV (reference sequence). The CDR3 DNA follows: TGTGCCAGCAGTCCATCGGGGACAGGGGCTAACGAGCAGTACGTC. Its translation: CASSPSGTGANEQYV.

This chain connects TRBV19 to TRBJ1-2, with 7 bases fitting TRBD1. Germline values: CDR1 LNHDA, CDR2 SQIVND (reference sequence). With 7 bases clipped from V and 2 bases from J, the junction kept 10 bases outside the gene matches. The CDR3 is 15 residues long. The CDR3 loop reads CASNQQGRKNYGYTF. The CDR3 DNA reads TGTGCCAGTAATCAACAGGGGCGAAAGAACTATGGCTACACCTTC.

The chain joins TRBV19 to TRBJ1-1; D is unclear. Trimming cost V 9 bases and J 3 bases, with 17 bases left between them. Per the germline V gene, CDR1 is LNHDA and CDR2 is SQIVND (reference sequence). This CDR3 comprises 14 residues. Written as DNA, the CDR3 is TGTGCCAGCGACCTAGGAACACCAGACACTGAAGCTTTCTTT. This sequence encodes CASDLGTPDTEAFF.

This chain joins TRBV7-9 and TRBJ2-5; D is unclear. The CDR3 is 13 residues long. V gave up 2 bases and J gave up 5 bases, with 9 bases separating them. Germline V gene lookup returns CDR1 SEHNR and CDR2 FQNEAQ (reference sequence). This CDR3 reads CASSLISYETQYF. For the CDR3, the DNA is TGTGCCAGCAGCTTAATCAGTTACGAGACCCAGTACTTC.

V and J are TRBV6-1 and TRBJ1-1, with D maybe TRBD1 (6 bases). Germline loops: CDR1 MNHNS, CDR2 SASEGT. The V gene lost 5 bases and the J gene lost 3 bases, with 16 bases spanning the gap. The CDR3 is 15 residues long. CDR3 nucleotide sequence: TGTGCCAGCAGTTACGGACAGAGGGGCGACACTGAAGCTTTCTTT. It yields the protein CASSYGQRGDTEAFF.

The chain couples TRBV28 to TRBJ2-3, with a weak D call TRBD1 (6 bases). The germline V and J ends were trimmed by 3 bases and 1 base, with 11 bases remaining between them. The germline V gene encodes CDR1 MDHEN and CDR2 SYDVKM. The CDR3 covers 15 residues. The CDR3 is CASSFDRTRTDTQYF. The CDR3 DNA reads TGTGCCAGCAGTTTTGACAGGACCCGCACAGATACGCAGTATTTT.

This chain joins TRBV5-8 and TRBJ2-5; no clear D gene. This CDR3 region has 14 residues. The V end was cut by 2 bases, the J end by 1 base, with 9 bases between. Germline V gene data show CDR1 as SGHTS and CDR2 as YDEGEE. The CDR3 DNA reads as TGTGCCAGCAGCTTAGGTCGGATCCAAGAGACCCAGTACTTC. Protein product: CASSLGRIQETQYF.

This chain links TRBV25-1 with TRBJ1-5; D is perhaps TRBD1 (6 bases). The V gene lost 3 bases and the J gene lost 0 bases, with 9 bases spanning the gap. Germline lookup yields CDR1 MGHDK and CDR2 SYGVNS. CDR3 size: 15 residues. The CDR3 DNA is TGTGCCAGCAGTGAGGGACACGCTAGCAATCAGCCCCAGCATTTT. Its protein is CASSEGHASNQPQHF. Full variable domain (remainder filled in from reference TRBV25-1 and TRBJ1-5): EADIYQTPRYLVIGTGKKITLECSQTMGHDKMYWYQQDPGMELHLIHYSYGVNSTEKGDLSSESTVSRIRTEHFPLTLESARPSHTSQYLCASSEGHASNQPQHFGDGTRLSIL.

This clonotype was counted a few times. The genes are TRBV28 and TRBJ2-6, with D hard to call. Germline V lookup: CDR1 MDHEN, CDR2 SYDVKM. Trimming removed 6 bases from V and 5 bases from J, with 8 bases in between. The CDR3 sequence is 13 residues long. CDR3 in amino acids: CASRTHRANVLTF. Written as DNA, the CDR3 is TGTGCCAGCAGAACCCACAGGGCCAACGTCCTGACTTTC.

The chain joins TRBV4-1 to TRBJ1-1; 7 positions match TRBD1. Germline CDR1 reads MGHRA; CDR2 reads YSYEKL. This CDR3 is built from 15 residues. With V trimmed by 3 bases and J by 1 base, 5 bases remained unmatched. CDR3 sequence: CASSHTGAGNTEAFF. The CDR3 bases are TGCGCCAGCAGCCATACAGGGGCTGGGAACACTGAAGCTTTCTTT.

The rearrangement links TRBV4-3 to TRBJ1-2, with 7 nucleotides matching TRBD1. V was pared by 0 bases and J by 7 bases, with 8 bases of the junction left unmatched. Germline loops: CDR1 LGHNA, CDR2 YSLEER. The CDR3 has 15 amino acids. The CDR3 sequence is CASSQDRAQGSGYTF. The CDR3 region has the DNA TGCGCCAGCAGCCAAGATAGGGCACAGGGGAGTGGCTACACCTTC.